The present T cell receptor (beta chain) was sequenced within a study of blood T cell repertoires in COVID-19. The V gene end was trimmed by 6 bases and the J gene end by 3 bases; junction bases not matched to a gene: 7. Germline-derived CDR1 and CDR2 are LGHDT and YNNKEL (reference sequence). The CDR3 runs to 16 residues. Data came from immunoSEQ multiplex PCR; TCRdb stores just in-frame clones and leaves some out. The repertoire includes around 40,000 clones, 79% of them detected once, and 23% sits in the top ten. J is TRBJ2-1 and V is TRBV3-1 (or the pseudogene TRBV3-2), with 11 nucleotides matching TRBD2. The sequencing sample was made of peripheral blood. The clonotype was recovered from a man in his 70s with acute or convalescent COVID-19. The DNA of the CDR3 is TGTGCCAGCAGTTGGAACCTAGCGGGAGGCTACAATGAGCAGTTCTTC. It yields the protein CASSWNLAGGYNEQFF.